Listed below are T cell receptor beta chains from one sample, sequenced in a study of PD-1 blockade in classical Hodgkin lymphoma. Sequenced by immunoSEQ multiplex PCR; TCRdb stores in-frame clones only, minus some. This repertoire shows tens of thousands of clones, 65% to 90% found once; its top ten account for 3.1%. This sample comprised CD4+ T cells from blood, obtained before the fourth cycle of nivolumab. The receptors shown here come from a human donor with classical Hodgkin lymphoma. The CDR3 runs from the conserved cysteine through the conserved F or W. The order of the fields is J gene, clone size, D gene, CDR3 length, V gene, CDR3 protein, CDR3 DNA. D genes are given only for firm matches. Expanded clones get a size class; other rows say once, few or many, or leave the size out.

j_call: TRBJ2-2
clone_size: .
d_call: .
cdr3_length: 13
v_call: TRBV6-4
cdr3_aa: CAVKGFEHRGAVF
cdr3_nt: TGTGCCGTTAAGGGTTTTGAACACCGGGGAGCTGTTTTT

j_call: TRBJ1-4
clone_size: few
d_call: .
cdr3_length: 14
v_call: TRBV7-9
cdr3_aa: CASSLVSGSEKLFF
cdr3_nt: TGTGCCAGCAGCTTAGTGTCGGGAAGTGAAAAACTGTTTTTT

j_call: TRBJ2-5
clone_size: once
d_call: .
cdr3_length: 14
v_call: TRBV9
cdr3_aa: CASSPSTGTETQYF
cdr3_nt: TGTGCCAGCAGCCCGAGTACAGGTACAGAGACCCAGTACTTC

j_call: TRBJ2-3
clone_size: .
d_call: .
cdr3_length: 15
v_call: TRBV5-1
cdr3_aa: CASSLLGTSTDTQYF
cdr3_nt: TGCGCCAGCAGCTTGCTAGGGACTAGCACAGATACGCAGTATTTT

j_call: TRBJ1-1
clone_size: .
d_call: .
cdr3_length: 17
v_call: TRBV5-1
cdr3_aa: CASSLAGVNLMNTEAFF
cdr3_nt: TGCGCCAGCAGCTTGGCAGGCGTCAATCTCATGAACACTGAAGCTTTCTTT

j_call: TRBJ2-1
clone_size: .
d_call: .
cdr3_length: 12
v_call: TRBV4-2
cdr3_aa: CASSQERNPQFF
cdr3_nt: TGTGCCAGCAGCCAAGAAAGGAACCCGCAGTTCTTC

j_call: TRBJ1-1
clone_size: .
d_call: .
cdr3_length: 15
v_call: TRBV6-5
cdr3_aa: CASSYFPTGPQEAFF
cdr3_nt: TGTGCCAGCAGTTACTTCCCGACAGGACCCCAGGAAGCTTTCTTT

j_call: TRBJ2-6
clone_size: .
d_call: .
cdr3_length: 20
v_call: TRBV5-1
cdr3_aa: CASSLAVRGSVWSGANVLTF
cdr3_nt: TGCGCCAGCAGCTTGGCCGTCAGGGGATCAGTATGGTCTGGGGCCAACGTCCTGACTTTC

j_call: TRBJ2-5
clone_size: .
d_call: TRBD2
cdr3_length: 15
v_call: TRBV2
cdr3_aa: CASRTIAGAGETQYF
cdr3_nt: TGTGCCAGCAGAACGATAGCGGGGGCGGGGGAGACCCAGTACTTC

j_call: TRBJ1-5
clone_size: .
d_call: TRBD1
cdr3_length: 15
v_call: TRBV5-1
cdr3_aa: CASSPQGRLDQPQHF
cdr3_nt: TGCGCCAGCAGCCCACAGGGGAGGTTGGATCAGCCCCAGCATTTT

j_call: TRBJ1-4
clone_size: .
d_call: .
cdr3_length: 15
v_call: TRBV5-1
cdr3_aa: CASSPGTDSNEKLFF
cdr3_nt: TGCGCCAGCAGCCCCGGGACGGACAGCAATGAAAAACTGTTTTTT

j_call: TRBJ1-2
clone_size: .
d_call: .
cdr3_length: 14
v_call: TRBV6-4
cdr3_aa: CASSDTRGNYGYTF
cdr3_nt: TGTGCCAGCAGTGATACGCGGGGGAACTATGGCTACACCTTC

j_call: TRBJ1-1
clone_size: few
d_call: TRBD1
cdr3_length: 15
v_call: TRBV6-5
cdr3_aa: CASSYKVTGAFRTFF
cdr3_nt: TGTGCCAGCAGTTATAAGGTTACAGGGGCATTTCGGACTTTCTTT

j_call: TRBJ2-3
clone_size: .
d_call: .
cdr3_length: 17
v_call: TRBV4-1
cdr3_aa: CASSQGSLAGGTDTQYF
cdr3_nt: TGCGCCAGCAGCCAAGGTTCACTAGCTGGGGGCACAGATACGCAGTATTTT

j_call: TRBJ1-2
clone_size: once
d_call: TRBD1
cdr3_length: 13
v_call: TRBV19
cdr3_aa: CASSIRTGYGYTF
cdr3_nt: TGTGCCAGTAGTATCCGGACAGGCTATGGCTACACCTTC

j_call: TRBJ2-7
clone_size: .
d_call: .
cdr3_length: 13
v_call: TRBV29-1
cdr3_aa: CSVGQFSSYEQYF
cdr3_nt: TGCAGCGTAGGACAGTTTAGCTCCTACGAGCAGTACTTC

j_call: TRBJ2-2
clone_size: .
d_call: TRBD2
cdr3_length: 13
v_call: TRBV2
cdr3_aa: CASRGRDTGELFF
cdr3_nt: TGTGCCAGCAGGGGGAGGGACACCGGGGAGCTGTTTTTT